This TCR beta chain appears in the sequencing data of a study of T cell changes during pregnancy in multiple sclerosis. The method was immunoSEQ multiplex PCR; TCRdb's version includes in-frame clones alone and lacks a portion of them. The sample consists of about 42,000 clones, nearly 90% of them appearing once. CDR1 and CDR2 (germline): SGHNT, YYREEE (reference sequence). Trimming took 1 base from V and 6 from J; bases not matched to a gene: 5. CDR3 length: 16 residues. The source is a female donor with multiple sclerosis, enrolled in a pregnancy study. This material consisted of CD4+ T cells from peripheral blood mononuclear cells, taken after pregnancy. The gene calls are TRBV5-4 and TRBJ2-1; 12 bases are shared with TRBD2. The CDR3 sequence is CASSLRTSGVTNEQFF. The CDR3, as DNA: TGTGCCAGCAGCTTGAGGACTAGCGGGGTGACCAATGAGCAGTTCTTC.